This T cell receptor (beta chain) was sequenced for a study of T cell responses to AZD1222 COVID-19 vaccine. The method was immunoSEQ multiplex PCR; TCRdb's version includes in-frame clones alone and lacks a portion of them. The sample comprises some 170,000 clones, roughly nine tenths of which are singletons, and 1.5% to 2% rests with the top ten. Germline CDR1 and CDR2: SGHVS and FNYEAQ. V lost 5 bases to trimming and J lost 6 bases; unmatched junction nucleotides: 9. There are 15 residues in the CDR3. As to this clone: Its cognate antigen is unknown.

General study results and limits: Repertoires were sampled only after the peak T cell response. It was only a handful of AZD1222 recipients who were seropositive at baseline. Donor demographics were predominantly white British with a female majority; clonal diversity may be underestimated.

The TCR originated in an adult in good health. J is TRBJ2-1 and V is TRBV7-6; TRBD2 agrees at 8 bases. Specimen: peripheral blood, collected on day 0 of AZD1222 vaccination. DNA of the CDR3: TGTGCCAGCAGCATCTGGACTAGCAAAAGCAATGAGCAGTTCTTC. It encodes CASSIWTSKSNEQFF.